The 28 T cell receptor beta chains reported below all come from one sample, sequenced in a study of PD-L1 blockade in urothelial cancer. Time point of the sample: peripheral blood 6 weeks after treatment start. Measured with immunoSEQ multiplex PCR; TCRdb has only the in-frame clones, and not every one. Altogether around 100,000 clones are present, approximately 89% being singletons, with the ten largest covering approximately 3.8%. Sample: PBMCs, taken around atezolizumab (anti-PD-L1) treatment. These TCRs come from a man aged 55 to 70 with urothelial cancer.

This rearrangement joins TRBV6-6 to TRBJ1-4; the D gene is possibly TRBD1 (5 bases). V shed 4 bases and J shed 3 bases, with 12 bases lying between them. This CDR3 has 15 residues. Germline CDR1 MNHNY, CDR2 SVGAGI (reference sequence). The CDR3 sequence: CASSSRGGANEKLFF. The CDR3 DNA follows: TGTGCCAGCAGTTCACGGGGGGGGGCTAATGAAAAACTGTTTTTT.

This clone was observed a handful of times. The J gene is TRBJ1-4, the V gene TRBV7-2; D unclear. The germline V gene encodes CDR1 SGHTA and CDR2 FQGNSA. The CDR3 is 13 amino acids. Trimming shortened V by 7 bases and J by 5 bases, and 11 bases separated the two germline ends. CDR3 DNA sequence: TGTGCCAGCAACTACGTACGAAATGAAAAACTGTTTTTT. It yields the protein CASNYVRNEKLFF.

V usage is TRBV5-1 and J usage is TRBJ2-3; D is undetermined. Germline V CDR1 and CDR2: SGHRS, YFSETQ. This CDR3 region has 15 residues. Deletions cut 0 bases from V and 2 bases from J, with 10 bases between. The CDR3 nucleotides are TGCGCCAGCAGCTTGGCCCTAGTATCCACAGATACGCAGTATTTT. Translated, it gives CASSLALVSTDTQYF.

The chain links TRBV7-2 to TRBJ2-5, with D perhaps matching TRBD1 (6 bases). Trimming removed 5 bases from V and 5 bases from J, with 12 bases in between. The CDR3 loop spans 13 amino acids. Germline CDR1 is SGHTA and CDR2 is FQGNSA. CDR3 DNA sequence: TGTGCCAGCAGCGTCAACAGGGACGAGACCCAGTACTTC. Its translation: CASSVNRDETQYF.

The V gene is TRBV10-3, the J gene TRBJ2-3; 11 bases are a match to TRBD1. V lost 10 bases and J lost 3; bases outside the gene matches: 6. CDR3 length equals 14 residues. The germline gives CDR1 ENHRY, CDR2 SYGVKD. The CDR3 DNA reads TGTGCCACAGCCCGGGACAGGGGGACAGATACGCAGTATTTT. Translating gives CATARDRGTDTQYF.

In nucleotides, the CDR3 is TGTGCCAGCAGCCCCTTCGGGCTAGCCAATGAGCAGTTCTTC. The encoded protein is CASSPFGLANEQFF. The chain joins TRBV27 to TRBJ2-1; tentative D call: TRBD2 (5 bases). V was clipped by 6 bases and J by 6 bases, with 15 bases between them. Germline-derived CDR1 and CDR2 are MNHEY and SMNVEV (reference sequence). The CDR3 runs 14 residues.

The chain is built from TRBV5-1 and TRBJ2-7; perhaps TRBD1 as D (9 bases). This CDR3 contains 18 residues. Trimming removed 3 bases from V and 6 bases from J, with 28 bases in between. The germline V gene has CDR1 SGHRS and CDR2 YFSETQ. CDR3 protein: CASSSMTGGVAGNSEQYF. The CDR3 coding sequence is TGCGCCAGCAGCTCGATGACAGGGGGAGTAGCGGGAAACTCCGAGCAGTACTTC.

J is TRBJ1-2 and V is TRBV4-3; D ambiguous. CDR3 length equals 15 residues. Germline V CDR1 and CDR2: LGHNA, YSLEER. Trimming pared 3 bases from V and 6 bases from J, leaving 17 bases between. CDR3 amino acids: CASSHDLGRSDGYTF. Written as DNA, the CDR3 is TGCGCCAGCAGCCACGATTTGGGCAGGTCGGATGGCTACACCTTC.

The chain recombines TRBV5-8 with TRBJ1-5; 8 bases agree with TRBD1. Germline CDR1 and CDR2: SGHTS and YDEGEE. The CDR3 sequence is 15 residues long. V shed 5 bases, J shed 0 bases, and the junction held 4 bases outside the gene matches. The CDR3 DNA is TGTGCCAGCAGACCGGACAGGGTTAGCAATCAGCCCCAGCATTTT. Its protein is CASRPDRVSNQPQHF.

V and J are TRBV30 and TRBJ2-1; 7 bases line up with TRBD2. Germline loops: CDR1 GTSNPN, CDR2 SVGIG (reference sequence). The junction had 11 bases not matched to a gene; V was cut back by 3 bases and J by 6 bases. The CDR3 is 15 residues long. CDR3 protein: CAWSPGTTSGNEQFF. The CDR3 region has the DNA TGTGCCTGGAGCCCCGGGACTACTTCGGGCAATGAGCAGTTCTTC. Variable domain in full (rest from reference TRBV30 and TRBJ2-1): SQTIHQWPATLVQPVGSPLSLECTVEGTSNPNLYWYRQAAGRGLQLLFYSVGIGQISSEVPQNLSASRPQDRQFILSSKKLLLSDSGFYLCAWSPGTTSGNEQFFGPGTRLTVL.

The chain couples TRBV7-9 to TRBJ2-5; TRBD2 agrees at 8 bases. CDR1 and CDR2 (germline): SEHNR, FQNEAQ (reference sequence). The CDR3 sequence is 15 residues long. V lost 4 bases to trimming and J lost 5 bases; unmatched junction nucleotides: 9. The CDR3 spells CASSYGGGRAETQYF. DNA for the CDR3: TGTGCCAGCAGCTACGGGGGGGGGCGGGCGGAGACCCAGTACTTC. Full variable domain (rest looked up from reference TRBV7-9 and TRBJ2-5): DTGVSQNPRHKITKRGQNVTFRCDPISEHNRLYWYRQTLGQGPEFLTYFQNEAQLEKSRLLSDRFSAERPKGSFSTLEIQRTEQGDSAMYLCASSYGGGRAETQYFGPGTRLLVL.

This chain connects TRBV30 to TRBJ2-7; weak D call: TRBD1 (5 bases). CDR1 GTSNPN and CDR2 SVGIG come from the germline V gene (reference sequence). V shed 3 bases and J shed 2 bases, with 17 bases lying between them. The CDR3 sequence is 15 residues long. CDR3 nucleotides: TGTGCCTGGAGCCCCGGGCAGGGCGTCCCCTACGAGCAGTACTTC. Residues: CAWSPGQGVPYEQYF.

The chain links TRBV19 to TRBJ1-5; TRBD1 matches at 11 bases. CDR1 is LNHDA and CDR2 is SQIVND in the germline V gene (reference sequence). Trimming removed 10 bases from V and 0 bases from J; junction bases left unmatched: 11. This CDR3 is 17 amino acids long. The CDR3 region has the DNA TGTGCCACCAGAGGACAGGGGGCTTCGGATAGCAATCAGCCCCAGCATTTT. Its translation is CATRGQGASDSNQPQHF.

The chain uses TRBV30 and TRBJ2-1, with 10 bases aligning to TRBD2. Germline CDR1 is GTSNPN and CDR2 is SVGIG (reference sequence). CDR3 length equals 16 residues. After removal of 0 bases from V and 3 bases from J, the junction contained 5 bases not matched to a gene. The CDR3 coding sequence is TGTGCCTGGAGTGTACAGCGGGGGGGCAACTACAATGAGCAGTTCTTC. It specifies CAWSVQRGGNYNEQFF. Using reference TRBV30 and TRBJ2-1 for the parts outside the CDR3, the full variable domain is SQTIHQWPATLVQPVGSPLSLECTVEGTSNPNLYWYRQAAGRGLQLLFYSVGIGQISSEVPQNLSASRPQDRQFILSSKKLLLSDSGFYLCAWSVQRGGNYNEQFFGPGTRLTVL.

The J gene is TRBJ2-7, the V gene TRBV10-3; 7 bases agree with TRBD2. From germline, CDR1 is ENHRY and CDR2 SYGVKD. The CDR3 is 12 residues long. V lost 6 bases, J lost 6 bases, and 5 bases stayed unmatched. CDR3 in DNA: TGTGCCATCAGGGACCCTAGCGGCGAGCAGTACTTC. Residues: CAIRDPSGEQYF.

This sequence joins TRBV7-2 and TRBJ2-1; D might be TRBD2 (6 bases). The CDR3 has 14 amino acids. V lost 2 bases, J lost 7 bases, and 12 bases lay in between. The germline V gene has CDR1 SGHTA and CDR2 FQGNSA. CDR3: CASSLWDSPNEQFF. DNA of the CDR3: TGTGCCAGCAGCTTATGGGACTCTCCGAATGAGCAGTTCTTC.

The rearrangement uses TRBV7-2 and TRBJ2-3; TRBD2 matches at 14 bases. Trimming took 6 bases from V and 10 from J; bases not matched to a gene: 9. Looked up from germline, CDR1 is SGHTA and CDR2 is FQGNSA. CDR3 length: 15 residues. The CDR3 reads CASSGGLAGALAQYF. In DNA form, the CDR3 reads TGTGCCAGCAGTGGGGGACTAGCGGGGGCCCTAGCGCAGTATTTT. Together with reference TRBV7-2 and TRBJ2-3, the CDR3 gives the full variable domain: GAGVSQSPSNKVTEKGKDVELRCDPISGHTALYWYRQSLGQGLEFLIYFQGNSAPDKSGLPSDRFSAERTGGSVSTLTIQRTQQEDSAVYLCASSGGLAGALAQYFGPGTRLTVL.

V is TRBV5-6 and J is TRBJ1-3; no clear D. This CDR3 has 16 amino acids. V lost 2 bases, J lost 0 bases, and 12 bases lay in between. Germline CDR1 reads SGHDT; CDR2 reads YYEEEE. Here the CDR3 DNA reads TGTGCCAGCAGCTTAAGACGCACAGACTCTGGAAACACCATATATTTT. It encodes CASSLRRTDSGNTIYF.

This chain links TRBV5-4 with TRBJ1-1, with D possibly TRBD1 on 5 matching bases. The CDR3 loop spans 13 amino acids. Trimming removed 2 bases from V and 1 base from J, with 6 bases in between. Germline loops: CDR1 SGHNT, CDR2 YYREEE (reference sequence). The CDR3 sequence is CASSFDRNTEAFF. The DNA for the CDR3 is TGTGCCAGCAGCTTCGACAGGAACACTGAAGCTTTCTTT.

CDR3 residues: CATRLATDNEQFF. CDR3 DNA sequence: TGTGCCACCAGACTAGCTACTGACAATGAGCAGTTCTTC. This rearrangement joins TRBV5-4 to TRBJ2-1, with 7 bases fitting TRBD2. The length of the CDR3 is 13 residues. The junction had 8 bases not matched to a gene; V was cut back by 9 bases and J by 5 bases. Germline V gene data show CDR1 as SGHNT and CDR2 as YYREEE (reference sequence). Variable domain in full (rest from reference TRBV5-4 and TRBJ2-1): ETGVTQSPTHLIKTRGQQVTLRCSSQSGHNTVSWYQQALGQGPQFIFQYYREEENGRGNFPPRFSGLQFPNYSSELNVNALELDDSALYLCATRLATDNEQFFGPGTRLTVL.

The CDR3 region has the DNA TGTGCCAGCAGTGACACTAGCGGGAGCTCCTACGAGCAGTACTTC. Encoded protein: CASSDTSGSSYEQYF. The chain recombines TRBV6-1 with TRBJ2-7, with 11 positions matching TRBD2. CDR3 length: 15 residues. Germline V gene lookup returns CDR1 MNHNS and CDR2 SASEGT. V shed 3 bases, J shed 0 bases, and the junction held 1 base outside the gene matches.

This rearrangement joins TRBV18 to TRBJ2-7, with TRBD2 matching 11 bases. This CDR3 has 15 amino acids. Trimming took 3 bases from V and 7 from J; bases not matched to a gene: 8. Germline CDR1 is KGHSH and CDR2 is LQKENI. CDR3 amino acids: CASSPRLAGNDEQYF. The DNA of the CDR3 is TGTGCCAGCTCACCTAGACTAGCGGGAAACGATGAGCAGTACTTC.

The rearrangement joins TRBV7-2 to TRBJ2-3; a weak D match, TRBD2 (5 bases). The CDR3 is made up of 14 amino acids. The germline CDR1 and CDR2 sequences are SGHTA and FQGNSA. The V and J ends lost 4 bases and 4 bases respectively, with 12 bases between them. The CDR3: CASSSQAVPDTQYF. The CDR3 DNA is TGTGCCAGCAGCTCGCAAGCGGTCCCAGATACGCAGTATTTT.

V gene TRBV11-2 combines with J gene TRBJ2-7; 9 bases align to TRBD2. Germline V CDR1 and CDR2: SGHAT, FQNNGV. The trim removed 3 bases at V and 7 bases at J, leaving 4 bases unmatched. This CDR3 has 13 residues. The CDR3 spells CASSFITSGEQYF. DNA for the CDR3: TGTGCCAGCAGCTTCATTACTAGCGGGGAGCAGTACTTC. Full variable domain (remainder filled in from reference TRBV11-2 and TRBJ2-7): EAGVAQSPRYKIIEKRQSVAFWCNPISGHATLYWYQQILGQGPKLLIQFQNNGVVDDSQLPKDRFSAERLKGVDSTLKIQPAKLEDSAVYLCASSFITSGEQYFGPGTRLTVT.

V is TRBV14 and J is TRBJ1-1, with D perhaps TRBD1 (6 bases). The CDR3 totals 18 residues. Germline V gene data show CDR1 as SGHDN and CDR2 as FVKESK. V lost 1 base and J lost 5, with 23 bases in between. CDR3 sequence: CASSQVVSWAGARTEAFF. DNA of the CDR3: TGTGCCAGCAGCCAAGTTGTGTCGTGGGCAGGGGCGCGGACTGAAGCTTTCTTT. The variable domain in full, with the rest retrieved from reference TRBV14 and TRBJ1-1, is EAGVTQFPSHSVIEKGQTVTLRCDPISGHDNLYWYRRVMGKEIKFLLHFVKESKQDESGMPNNRFLAERTGGTYSTLKVQPAELEDSGVYFCASSQVVSWAGARTEAFFGQGTRLTVV.

For the CDR3, the DNA is TGTGCCAGCAGCTGGGACTTAACGACCGGGGAGCTGTTTTTT. Translation gives CASSWDLTTGELFF. The chain recombines TRBV7-3 with TRBJ2-2; D might be TRBD2 (6 bases). There are 14 residues in the CDR3. Germline V CDR1 and CDR2: SGHTA, FQGTGA. The V end lost 4 bases, the J end lost 5 bases, and 11 bases lay between the germline ends.

J is TRBJ2-5 and V is TRBV27, with unresolved D. Germline V CDR1 and CDR2: MNHEY, SMNVEV (reference sequence). The CDR3 is made up of 13 amino acids. V was cut by 3 bases and J by 3 bases, with 8 bases left in between. For the CDR3, the DNA is TGTGCCAGCAGTTTGCGCCGGGAAGAGACCCAGTACTTC. It encodes CASSLRREETQYF.

The chain recombines TRBV7-2 with TRBJ1-3; D call uncertain. CDR3 length: 16 amino acids. Trimming took 5 bases from V and 0 from J, leaving 14 bases between them. Germline V gene data show CDR1 as SGHTA and CDR2 as FQGNSA. CDR3 bases: TGTGCCAGCAGCCCAAACAGCAGAGACTCTGGAAACACCATATATTTT. It translates to CASSPNSRDSGNTIYF.